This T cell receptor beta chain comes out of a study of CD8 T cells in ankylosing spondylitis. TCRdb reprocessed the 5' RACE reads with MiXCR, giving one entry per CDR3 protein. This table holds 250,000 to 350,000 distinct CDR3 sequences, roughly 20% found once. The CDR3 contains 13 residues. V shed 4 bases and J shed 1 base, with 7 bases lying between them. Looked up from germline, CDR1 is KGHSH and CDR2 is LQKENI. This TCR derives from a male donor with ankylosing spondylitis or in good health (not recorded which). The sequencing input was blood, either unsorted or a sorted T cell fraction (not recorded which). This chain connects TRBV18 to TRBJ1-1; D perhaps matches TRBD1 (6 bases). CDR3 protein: CASSRDKNTEAFF. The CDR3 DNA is TGTGCCAGCTCACGGGACAAGAACACTGAAGCTTTCTTT. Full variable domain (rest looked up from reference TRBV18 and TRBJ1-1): NAGVMQNPRHLVRRRGQEARLRCSPMKGHSHVYWYRQLPEEGLKFMVYLQKENIIDESGMPKERFSAEFPKEGPSILRIQQVVRGDSAAYFCASSRDKNTEAFFGQGTRLTVV.